The clone carrying this TCR beta chain has only one observation. Original methodology: The assay estimated nucleated cells by amplifying reference gene primers. Sequencing used immunoSEQ multiplex PCR; TCRdb keeps in-frame clones, though not all of them. Clone size and the V and J calls come from that table; the DNA yielded D and trimming. The table has some 88,000 clones, 75% to 90% seen once; the top ten hold roughly 7.2%. The CDR3 runs 16 residues. Germline V gives CDR1 SGHRS, CDR2 YFSETQ. The ends were cut back, 3 bases at V and 10 bases at J, with 20 bases in the middle. These data originate in a study of blood T cell repertoires in COVID-19. Across the whole study: From the United States, Italy and Spain came samples of acute and convalescent COVID-19. PBMCs, B-cell-depleted T cells, or T cells were the source of the cDNA or gDNA that made up the material.

The chain carries TRBV5-1 and TRBJ1-6; tentatively, D is TRBD1 (6 bases). The sequenced material came from peripheral blood. This TCR came from a man aged 55-75 years with acute or convalescent COVID-19. In nucleotides, the CDR3 is TGCGCCAGCAGCTCCCTTACGCACGACAGGACCTCACCCCTCCACTTT. It yields the protein CASSSLTHDRTSPLHF. The full variable domain, its missing parts supplied by reference TRBV5-1 and TRBJ1-6, is KAGVTQTPRYLIKTRGQQVTLSCSPISGHRSVSWYQQTPGQGLQFLFEYFSETQRNKGNFPGRFSGRQFSNSRSEMNVSTLELGDSALYLCASSSLTHDRTSPLHFGNGTRLTVT.